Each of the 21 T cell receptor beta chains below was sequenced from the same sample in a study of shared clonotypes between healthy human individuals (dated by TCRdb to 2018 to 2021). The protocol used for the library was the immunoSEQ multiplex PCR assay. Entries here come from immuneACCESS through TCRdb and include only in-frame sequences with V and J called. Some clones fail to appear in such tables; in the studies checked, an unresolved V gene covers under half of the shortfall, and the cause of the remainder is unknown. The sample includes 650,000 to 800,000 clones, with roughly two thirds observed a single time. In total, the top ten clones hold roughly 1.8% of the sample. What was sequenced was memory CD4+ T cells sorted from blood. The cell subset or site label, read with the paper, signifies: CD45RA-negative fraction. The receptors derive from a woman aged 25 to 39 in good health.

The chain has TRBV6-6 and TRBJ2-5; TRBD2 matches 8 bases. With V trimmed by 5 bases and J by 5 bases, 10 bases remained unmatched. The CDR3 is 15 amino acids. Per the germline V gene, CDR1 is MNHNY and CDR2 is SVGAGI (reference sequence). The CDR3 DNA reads TGTGCCAGCAGTCGGGAGGGGGTCGGGTTGGAGACCCAGTACTTC. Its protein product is CASSREGVGLETQYF.

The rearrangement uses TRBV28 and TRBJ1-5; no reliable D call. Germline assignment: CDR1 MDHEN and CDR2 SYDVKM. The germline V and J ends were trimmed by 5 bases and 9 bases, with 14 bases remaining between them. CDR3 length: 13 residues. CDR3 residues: CASSRLIVGPQHF. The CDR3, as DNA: TGTGCCAGCAGTCGACTGATTGTGGGGCCCCAGCATTTT.

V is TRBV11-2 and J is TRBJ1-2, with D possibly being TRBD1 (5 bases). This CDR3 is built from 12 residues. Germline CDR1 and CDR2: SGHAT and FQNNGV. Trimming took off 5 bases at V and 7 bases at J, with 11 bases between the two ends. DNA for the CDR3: TGTGCCAGCAGCCAAAATGGGGCTGGCTACACCTTC. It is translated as CASSQNGAGYTF.

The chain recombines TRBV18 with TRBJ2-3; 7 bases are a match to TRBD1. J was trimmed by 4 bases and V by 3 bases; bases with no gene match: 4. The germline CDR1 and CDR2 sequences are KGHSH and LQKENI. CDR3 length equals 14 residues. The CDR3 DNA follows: TGTGCCAGCTCACCCAGGGGGAACGCAGATACGCAGTATTTT. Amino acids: CASSPRGNADTQYF.

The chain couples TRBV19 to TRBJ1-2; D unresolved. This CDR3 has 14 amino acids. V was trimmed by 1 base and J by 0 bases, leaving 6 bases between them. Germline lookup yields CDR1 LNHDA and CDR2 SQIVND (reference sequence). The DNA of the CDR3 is TGTGCCAGTAGTATAGGGATAGCTAACTATGGCTACACCTTC. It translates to CASSIGIANYGYTF.

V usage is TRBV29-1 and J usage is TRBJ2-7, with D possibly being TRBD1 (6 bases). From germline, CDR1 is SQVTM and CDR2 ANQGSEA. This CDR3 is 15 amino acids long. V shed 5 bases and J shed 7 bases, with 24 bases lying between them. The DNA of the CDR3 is TGCAGCGTTCGCCATCGACAGGTCGACTCACGGGAGCAGTACTTC. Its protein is CSVRHRQVDSREQYF.

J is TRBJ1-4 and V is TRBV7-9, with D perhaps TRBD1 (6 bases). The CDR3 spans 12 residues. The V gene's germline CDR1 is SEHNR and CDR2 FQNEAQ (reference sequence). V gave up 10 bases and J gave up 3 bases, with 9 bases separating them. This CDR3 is CAKQGPNEKLFF. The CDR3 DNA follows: TGTGCCAAACAGGGTCCTAATGAAAAACTGTTTTTT.

The CDR3 nucleotides read TGTGCCAGCAGCTTGCAGGGGGCGAGTGGACAGCCCCAGCATTTT. It is translated as CASSLQGASGQPQHF. The rearrangement joins TRBV5-4 to TRBJ1-5; TRBD1 matches 8 bases. The germline CDR1 and CDR2 sequences are SGHNT and YYREEE (reference sequence). The CDR3 totals 15 residues. V dropped 1 base and J dropped 7; count of bases not matched to a gene: 7.

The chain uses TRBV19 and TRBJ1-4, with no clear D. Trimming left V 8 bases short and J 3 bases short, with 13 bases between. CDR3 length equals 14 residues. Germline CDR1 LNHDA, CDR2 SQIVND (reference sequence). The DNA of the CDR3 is TGTGCCAGTGGCCAGAGCGGGGCTAATGAAAAACTGTTTTTT. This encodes CASGQSGANEKLFF.

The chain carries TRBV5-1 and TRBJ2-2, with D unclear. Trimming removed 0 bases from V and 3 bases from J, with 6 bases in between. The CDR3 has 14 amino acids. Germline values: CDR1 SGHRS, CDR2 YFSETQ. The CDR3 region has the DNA TGCGCCAGCAGCTTGGGACACGACACCGGGGAGCTGTTTTTT. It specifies CASSLGHDTGELFF. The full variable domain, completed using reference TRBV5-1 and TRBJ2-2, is KAGVTQTPRYLIKTRGQQVTLSCSPISGHRSVSWYQQTPGQGLQFLFEYFSETQRNKGNFPGRFSGRQFSNSRSEMNVSTLELGDSALYLCASSLGHDTGELFFGEGSRLTVL.

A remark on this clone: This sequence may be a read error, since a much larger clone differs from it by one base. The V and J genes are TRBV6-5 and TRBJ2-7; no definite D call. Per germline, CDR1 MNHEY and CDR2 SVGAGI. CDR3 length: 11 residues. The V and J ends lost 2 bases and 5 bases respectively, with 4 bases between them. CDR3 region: CASSYMNEQYF. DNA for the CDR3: TGTGCCAGCAGTTACATGAACGAGCAGTACTTC.

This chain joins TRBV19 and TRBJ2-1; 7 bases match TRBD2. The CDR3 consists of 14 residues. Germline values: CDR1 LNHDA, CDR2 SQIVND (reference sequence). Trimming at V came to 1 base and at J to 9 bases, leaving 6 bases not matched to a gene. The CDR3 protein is CASSIGREYAEQFF. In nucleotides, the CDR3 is TGTGCCAGTAGTATAGGGCGGGAGTATGCTGAGCAGTTCTTC. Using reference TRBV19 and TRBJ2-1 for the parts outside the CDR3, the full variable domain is DGGITQSPKYLFRKEGQNVTLSCEQNLNHDAMYWYRQDPGQGLRLIYYSQIVNDFQKGDIAEGYSVSREKKESFPLTVTSAQKNPTAFYLCASSIGREYAEQFFGPGTRLTVL.

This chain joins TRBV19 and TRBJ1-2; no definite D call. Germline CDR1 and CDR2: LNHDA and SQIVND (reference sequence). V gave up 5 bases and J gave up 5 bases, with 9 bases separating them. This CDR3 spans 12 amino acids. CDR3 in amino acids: CASSEAYYGYTF. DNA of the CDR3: TGTGCCAGTAGTGAGGCTTATTATGGCTACACCTTC.

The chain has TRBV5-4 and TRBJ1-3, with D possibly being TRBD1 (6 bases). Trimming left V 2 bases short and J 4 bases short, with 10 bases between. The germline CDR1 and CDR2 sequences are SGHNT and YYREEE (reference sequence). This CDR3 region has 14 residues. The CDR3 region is CASSFSGVGNTIYF. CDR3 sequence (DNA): TGTGCCAGCAGCTTTTCAGGGGTCGGAAACACCATATATTTT.

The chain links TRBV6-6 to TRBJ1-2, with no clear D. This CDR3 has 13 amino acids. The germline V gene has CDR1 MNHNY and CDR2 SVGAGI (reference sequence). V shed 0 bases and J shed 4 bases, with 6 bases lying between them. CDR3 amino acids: CASSYSGGYGYTF. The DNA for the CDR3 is TGTGCCAGCAGTTACTCTGGAGGCTATGGCTACACCTTC.

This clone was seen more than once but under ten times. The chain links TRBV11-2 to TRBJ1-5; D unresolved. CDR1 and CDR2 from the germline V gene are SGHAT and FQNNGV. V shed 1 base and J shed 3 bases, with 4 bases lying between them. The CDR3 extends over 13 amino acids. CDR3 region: CASSLGFNQPQHF. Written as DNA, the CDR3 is TGTGCCAGCAGCTTAGGTTTCAATCAGCCCCAGCATTTT.

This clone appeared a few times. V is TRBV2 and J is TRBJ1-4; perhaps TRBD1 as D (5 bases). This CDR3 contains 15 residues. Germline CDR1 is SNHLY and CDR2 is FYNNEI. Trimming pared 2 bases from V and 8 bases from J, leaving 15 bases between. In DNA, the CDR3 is TGTGCCAGCAGTGAATACGGCAGGGCGGGAGAAAAACTGTTTTTT. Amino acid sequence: CASSEYGRAGEKLFF.

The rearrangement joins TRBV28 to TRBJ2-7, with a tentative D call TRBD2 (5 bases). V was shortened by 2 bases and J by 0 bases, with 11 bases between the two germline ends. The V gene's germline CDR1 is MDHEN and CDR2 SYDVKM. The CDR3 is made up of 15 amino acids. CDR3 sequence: CASSLRSGYSYEQYF. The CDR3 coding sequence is TGTGCCAGCAGTTTAAGAAGCGGCTACTCCTACGAGCAGTACTTC.

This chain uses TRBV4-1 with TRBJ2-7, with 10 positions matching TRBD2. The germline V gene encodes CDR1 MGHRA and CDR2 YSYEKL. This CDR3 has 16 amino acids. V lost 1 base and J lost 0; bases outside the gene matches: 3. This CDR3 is CASSQGLAGLSYEQYF. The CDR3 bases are TGCGCCAGCAGCCAAGGACTAGCGGGCCTCTCCTACGAGCAGTACTTC.

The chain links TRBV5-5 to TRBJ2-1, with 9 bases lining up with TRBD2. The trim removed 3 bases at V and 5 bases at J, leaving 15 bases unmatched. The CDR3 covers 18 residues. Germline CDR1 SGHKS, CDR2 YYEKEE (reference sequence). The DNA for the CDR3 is TGTGCCAGCAGCTATAGCCCTGGGGGTGCGGGAGGGGACAATGAGCAGTTCTTC. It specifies CASSYSPGGAGGDNEQFF.

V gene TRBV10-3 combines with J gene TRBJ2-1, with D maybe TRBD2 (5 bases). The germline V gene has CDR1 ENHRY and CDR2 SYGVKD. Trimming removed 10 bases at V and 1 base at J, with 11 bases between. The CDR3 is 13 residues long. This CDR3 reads CATLANSYNEQFF. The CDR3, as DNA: TGTGCCACTTTAGCGAATTCCTACAATGAGCAGTTCTTC.